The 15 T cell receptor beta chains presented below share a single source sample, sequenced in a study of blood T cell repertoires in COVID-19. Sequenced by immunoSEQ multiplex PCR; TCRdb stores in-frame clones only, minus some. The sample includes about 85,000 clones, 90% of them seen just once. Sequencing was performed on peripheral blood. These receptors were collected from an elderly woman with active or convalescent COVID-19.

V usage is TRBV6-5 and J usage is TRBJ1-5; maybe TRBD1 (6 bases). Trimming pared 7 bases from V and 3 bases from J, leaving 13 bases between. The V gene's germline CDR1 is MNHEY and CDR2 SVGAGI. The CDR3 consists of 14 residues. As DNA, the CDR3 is TGTGCCAGCAACACAGGACAGCACAATCAGCCCCAGCATTTT. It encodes CASNTGQHNQPQHF.

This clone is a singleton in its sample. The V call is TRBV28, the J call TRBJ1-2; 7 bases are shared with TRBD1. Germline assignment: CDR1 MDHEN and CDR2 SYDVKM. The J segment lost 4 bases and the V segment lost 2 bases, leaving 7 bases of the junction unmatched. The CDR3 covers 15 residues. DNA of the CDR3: TGTGCCAGCAGTTTAGTTGATCCAGGGGGCTATGGCTACACCTTC. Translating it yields CASSLVDPGGYGYTF.

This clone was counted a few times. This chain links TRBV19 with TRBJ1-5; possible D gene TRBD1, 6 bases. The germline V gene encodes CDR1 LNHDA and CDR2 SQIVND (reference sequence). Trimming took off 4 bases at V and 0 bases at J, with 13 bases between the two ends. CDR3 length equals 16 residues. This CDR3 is CASSTRTDFSNQPQHF. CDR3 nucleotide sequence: TGTGCCAGTAGTACCCGGACAGATTTTAGCAATCAGCCCCAGCATTTT.

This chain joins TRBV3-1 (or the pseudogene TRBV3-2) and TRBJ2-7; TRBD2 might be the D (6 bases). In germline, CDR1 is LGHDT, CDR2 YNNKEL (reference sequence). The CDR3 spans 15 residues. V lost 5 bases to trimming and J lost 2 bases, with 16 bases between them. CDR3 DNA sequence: TGTGCCAGCAGCTTCGGCATTAGCGGAACCTACGAGCAGTACTTC. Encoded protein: CASSFGISGTYEQYF.

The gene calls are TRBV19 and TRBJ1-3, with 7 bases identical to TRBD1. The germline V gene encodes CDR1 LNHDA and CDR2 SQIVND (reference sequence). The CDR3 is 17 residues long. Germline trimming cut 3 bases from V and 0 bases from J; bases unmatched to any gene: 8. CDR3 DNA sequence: TGTGCCAGTAGTATTGGACGCCACAGGGGCTCTGGAAACACCATATATTTT. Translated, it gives CASSIGRHRGSGNTIYF.

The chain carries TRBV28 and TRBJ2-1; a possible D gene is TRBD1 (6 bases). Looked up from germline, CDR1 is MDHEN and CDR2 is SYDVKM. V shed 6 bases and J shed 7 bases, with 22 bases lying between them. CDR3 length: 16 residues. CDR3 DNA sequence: TGTGCCAGCAGCCAAACTCTGGGCAGGGGAGAAAATGAGCAGTTCTTC. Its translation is CASSQTLGRGENEQFF.

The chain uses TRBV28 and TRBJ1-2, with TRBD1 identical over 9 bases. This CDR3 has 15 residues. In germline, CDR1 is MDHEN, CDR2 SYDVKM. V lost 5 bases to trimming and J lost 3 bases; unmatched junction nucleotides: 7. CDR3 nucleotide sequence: TGTGCCAGCAGTCCAATACAGGGGGCGGACTATGGCTACACCTTC. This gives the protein CASSPIQGADYGYTF.

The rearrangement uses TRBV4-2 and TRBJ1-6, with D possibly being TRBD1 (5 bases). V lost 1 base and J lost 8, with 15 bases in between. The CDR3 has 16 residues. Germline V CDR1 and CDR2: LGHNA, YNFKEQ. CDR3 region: CASSQVEGRKDSPLHF. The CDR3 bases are TGTGCCAGCAGCCAAGTCGAGGGGAGGAAGGATTCACCCCTCCACTTT.

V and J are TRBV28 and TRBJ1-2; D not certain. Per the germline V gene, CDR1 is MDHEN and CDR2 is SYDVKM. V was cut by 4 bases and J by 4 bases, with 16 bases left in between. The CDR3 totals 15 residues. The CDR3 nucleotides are TGTGCCAGCAGTTCCTACCCTTACGGCGGCTATGGCTACACCTTC. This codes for CASSSYPYGGYGYTF.

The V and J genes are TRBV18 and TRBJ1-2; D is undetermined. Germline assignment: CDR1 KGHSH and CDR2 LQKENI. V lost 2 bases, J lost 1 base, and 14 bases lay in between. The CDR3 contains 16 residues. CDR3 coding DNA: TGTGCCAGCTCACCATCCGGCAGCAGACTTAACTATGGCTACACCTTC. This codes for CASSPSGSRLNYGYTF.

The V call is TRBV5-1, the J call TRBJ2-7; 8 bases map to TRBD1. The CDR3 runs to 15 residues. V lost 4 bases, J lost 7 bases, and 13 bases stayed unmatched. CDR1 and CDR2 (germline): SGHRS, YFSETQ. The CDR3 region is CASSGTGTGFEEQYF. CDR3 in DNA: TGCGCCAGCAGCGGTACCGGGACAGGCTTTGAAGAGCAGTACTTC.

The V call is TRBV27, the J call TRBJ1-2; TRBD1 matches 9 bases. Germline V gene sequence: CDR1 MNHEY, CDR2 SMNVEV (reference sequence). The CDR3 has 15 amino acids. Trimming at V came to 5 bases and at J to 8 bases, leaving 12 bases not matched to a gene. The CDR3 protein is CASSAINRGLSGYTF. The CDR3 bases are TGTGCCAGCAGTGCTATAAACAGGGGGCTTAGCGGCTACACCTTC.

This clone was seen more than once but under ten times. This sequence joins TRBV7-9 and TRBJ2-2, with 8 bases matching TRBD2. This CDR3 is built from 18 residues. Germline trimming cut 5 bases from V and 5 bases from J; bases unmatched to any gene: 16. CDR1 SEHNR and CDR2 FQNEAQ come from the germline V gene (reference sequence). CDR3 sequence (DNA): TGTGCCAGCAGCCCAATCGTCACCGGGAGGGTTTTTACCGGGGAGCTGTTTTTT. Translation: CASSPIVTGRVFTGELFF.

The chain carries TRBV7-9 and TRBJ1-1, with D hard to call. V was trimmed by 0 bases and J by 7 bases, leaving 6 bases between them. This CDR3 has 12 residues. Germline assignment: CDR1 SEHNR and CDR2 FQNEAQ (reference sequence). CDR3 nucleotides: TGTGCCAGCAGCTTAGCTTTCGGTGAAGCTTTCTTT. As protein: CASSLAFGEAFF.

Written as DNA, the CDR3 is TGTGCCAGCAGGAGGGGGACAGGTCAGTCCTACGAGCAGTACTTC. As protein: CASRRGTGQSYEQYF. This sequence joins TRBV7-6 and TRBJ2-7, with TRBD1 matching 8 bases. Germline assignment: CDR1 SGHVS and CDR2 FNYEAQ. Losses at the gene ends were 6 bases for V and 1 base for J; bases not matched to a gene: 8. The length of the CDR3 is 15 residues.